This TCR beta chain was observed in a study of vaccination effects on CD4 cells after COVID-19. Study as a whole: Participants completed two doses of the BNT162b2 or mRNA-1273 vaccine.

Study-level results: Few convalescent patients and no early post-infection timepoints were included in the study.

The protocol was immunoSEQ multiplex PCR, while the TCRdb copy is restricted to in-frame clones and leaves out a portion. The sample gives around 28,000 clones, approximately 72% of which show up once; 25% to 35% is in the top ten. As regards this clone: Its antigen remains unknown.

Antigen-specific CD4+ T cells expanded by the ViraFEST assay with viral peptide pools were then sequenced. When nine to ten days of culture had elapsed, CD4+ T cells were isolated. Among the vaccine recipients, none had a prior SARS-CoV-2 infection, and nucleocapsid antibodies were negative. Every well got around 1.9 million PBMC, which were grown with about 10 IU/ml IL-2 and 9 to 10 ug/ml peptides. Cells had half their medium changed to IL-2 medium on days 3 and 7. The input for sequencing was CD4+ T cells from PBMCs cultured with SARS-CoV-2 spike peptides, taken before COVID-19 vaccination. The source is a human donor who received a COVID-19 vaccine.

The CDR3 protein is CASIGAGEGYTF. DNA for the CDR3: TGTGCCAGCATTGGGGCAGGGGAGGGCTACACCTTC. This chain uses TRBV6-5 with TRBJ1-2; possible D gene TRBD1, 6 bases. The V end lost 7 bases, the J end lost 8 bases, and 14 bases lay between the germline ends. The CDR3 has 12 residues. Germline V CDR1 and CDR2: MNHEY, SVGAGI.